This T cell receptor beta chain was captured in a study of cytomegalovirus exposure and HLA in healthy donors. Notes on the study in general: TCR beta V- and J-gene trimming was later associated with a missense DCLRE1C variant. Prediction of most subjects' HLA-A and HLA-B alleles by TCR beta sequences was reportedly accurate.

The CDR3 totals 18 residues. The trim removed 2 bases at V and 7 bases at J, leaving 14 bases unmatched. The V gene's germline CDR1 is LGHNA and CDR2 YNFKEQ. Researchers ran the PCR with 60 Vbeta and 13 Jbeta primers. The repertoire was sequenced with immunoSEQ multiplex PCR; TCRdb's copy has only in-frame clones and lacks some. The specimen's table records 140,000 or so clones. In regard to this clone: Its antigen is currently unknown.

The material sequenced was PBMCs. This chain uses TRBV4-2 with TRBJ2-1; 10 bases line up with TRBD2. The TCR sequence derives from a male donor in good health and CMV-seronegative. CDR3 residues: CASSQFMGLAGVENEQFF. CDR3 DNA sequence: TGTGCCAGCAGCCAATTTATGGGGCTAGCGGGAGTGGAAAATGAGCAGTTCTTC.